This record covers a single TCR beta chain. What antigen it recognizes has not been identified. Per-nucleotide qualities are absent, and no much larger clonotype sits a single base away. The immunoSEQ hsTCRB v3.0 assay was used at survey level resolution for TRB variable region sequencing. The target sequencing depth for TRB was about 40,000-55,000 T-cell genomes per sample. TRB libraries were pooled and sequenced on an Illumina MiSeq using a v3 150-cycle kit. Under the source paper's analysis protocol: Analysis of repertoires was carried out in R inside a reproducible Nextflow workflow spanning QC, data transformation and analysis. LymphoSeq2, an R package for exploring AIRR-Seq data, was used to implement custom analyses. A few samples that produced fewer than 5000 total TRB sequences were removed, so 150 to 200 HIV repertoires were analyzed. Among the approximately 180 HIV repertoires that were kept, 59 were collected before ART initiation and over 120 were collected after ART initiation. Repertoires were downsampled to 5000 TRB nucleotide sequences, and summary statistics were averaged over 100 downsampling iterations. The analysis kept only TRB sequences whose CDR3 regions were at least seven amino acids long. Diversity was measured with a Shannon entropy-derived clonality score and the Gini coefficient. In the repertoire networks, any two of the top 5000 CDR3 amino acid sequences were linked whenever the two sequences differed by an edit distance of one. GLIPH2 predicted antigen specificity groups and MHC restriction for TRB CDR3 amino acid sequences. Known CMV, EBV, HIV or tissue antigen associations were flagged by matching CDR3 amino acid sequences against VDJdb and McPAS-TCR. Pre-ART, post-ART and control groups were compared with Wilcoxon signed-rank tests and Holm-Bonferroni correction. In its TCRdb copy, this immuneACCESS table keeps in-frame sequences only and misses some clones. Where compared with another copy, unresolved V genes explain less than half of these, and the others have no known cause. That table gives V, J and clone size, and the DNA gave D and trimming. Recorded for this sample are almost 20,000 clones; 80% of them occurred a single time. In total, the top ten clones hold about 10% of the sample.

This sample is drawn from a study of long-term antiretroviral therapy in people with HIV (dated by TCRdb to between 2021 and 2022). For the wider study: Collection of the earliest samples took place about a decade ahead of the 2015 WHO recommendation for immediate ART, at a time when ART was typically delayed until CD4 counts fell. A retrospective serial study tested whether changes in peripheral blood TRB repertoire composition and diversity were associated with ART initiation and durable HIV suppression. From some 33 adults with confirmed HIV infection, the cohort provided roughly 200 cryopreserved PBMC samples, gathered serially across a mean of about six years (range 1-12). Of the roughly 30 participants with HIV, approximately 11 were female. No cross-contamination during QIAcube processing was seen in test extractions of a monoclonal T-cell line run alongside 33 polyclonal samples.

Including cysteine and phenylalanine, the CDR3 has 12 amino acids. Only CDR3 DNA is held: 36 bases, read in frame from base 1. Via the germline V gene (reference sequence), CDR1 is SEHNR and CDR2 FQNEAQ. Trimming costs V 4 bases and J 3 bases, and their ends lie 7 bases apart. To be included, a participant needed at least one PBMC sample from before ART initiation plus at least two post-ART samples. Every participant with HIV received treatment in the United States of America. Before DNA extraction, cryopreserved samples of roughly 0.95-10 million PBMC were thawed and washed. At the time of the earliest PBMC sample, participants with HIV were aged between roughly 23 and 60 years. PBMC samples were contributed by each participant from 1-4 timepoints before ART initiation and 2-8 timepoints after ART initiation, with a median of 7 samples. For every participant, serial HIV viral load, CD4+ T-cell count, ART history and demographic data were obtained. Genomic DNA was extracted from unsorted PBMC with a Qiagen kit on a QIAcube, with processing performed in batches of 12 samples.

Broad study findings and their caveats: Because pre-ART samples had limited cell numbers, unsorted PBMC were profiled rather than sorted CD4+ and CD8+ T cells. The samples span the years 2004 to 2017, and the ART regimens used at that time may not be as effective as current regimens. The repertoire was dominated across all time points by expanded TRB clones identified before ART initiation, although this dominance was seen to fluctuate and to decrease in many PLHIV after ART. Because PBMC availability was limited, only the TCR beta chain was sequenced, with no alpha chain pairing. Inferences about post-ART repertoire changes were limited because no data were available on ART adherence, viral resistance or therapy changes. HIV repertoires had narrower CDR3 length ranges than controls, and the network structure suggested an antigen-experienced repertoire that shifted only slightly toward naive after ART. Starting ART was linked to a significant rise in TRB diversity, yet even after long-term ART the diversity remained significantly lower than in transplant donor controls.

This chain is built from TRBV7-9 and TRBJ2-7, with a tentative D gene TRBD2 over 5 matching bases. The receptor was isolated from a woman in her forties with HIV. The sample in question was unsorted PBMCs, obtained 0.2 years after starting antiretroviral therapy. CDR3 region: CASSSDYYEQYF. At the DNA level, the sequence is TGTGCCAGCAGCTCAGACTACTACGAGCAGTACTTC.